These 10 T cell receptor beta chains were all obtained from the same sample, sequenced in a study of regulatory T cells in long-lasting Graves disease. To make TCR beta libraries, researchers used iRepertoire HTBI primers and Arm-PCR of CDR3 regions. Each CDR3 protein gets one entry after TCRdb re-called the multiplex PCR reads with MiXCR. The data contain hundreds of thousands of distinct CDR3 sequences, more than 20% of them singletons. Time point denoted: persistent/refractory GD, antithyroid drugs over 5 years with positive TRAb. RNA from PBMCs was the source of the TCR library. The sequencing used peripheral blood mononuclear cells (PBMCs), collected when the disease was refractory, from a patient treated with antithyroid drugs. These receptor sequences come from a female donor with Graves disease.

The chain carries TRBV28 and TRBJ2-1; the D is unclear. CDR1 and CDR2 (germline): MDHEN, SYDVKM. The CDR3 is 13 residues long. Trimming shortened V by 2 bases and J by 7 bases, and 9 bases separated the two germline ends. The CDR3 DNA is TGTGCCAGCAGTTTAGAGCTAGGGAATGAGCAGTTCTTC. Its protein product is CASSLELGNEQFF.

This clonotype has more than one count but fewer than ten. At one end the junction does not follow the germline gene, possibly because of a read error. The rearrangement joins TRBV5-1 to TRBJ1-1; TRBD1 matches at 12 bases. This CDR3 region has 16 residues. Germline V gene data show CDR1 as SGHRS and CDR2 as YFSETQ. In DNA, the CDR3 is TGCACCAGCAGACATGGGACAGGGGGCGTGGGCACTGAAGCTTTCTTT. It codes for CTSRHGTGGVGTEAFF. Full variable domain (remainder filled in from reference TRBV5-1 and TRBJ1-1): KAGVTQTPRYLIKTRGQQVTLSCSPISGHRSVSWYQQTPGQGLQFLFEYFSETQRNKGNFPGRFSGRQFSNSRSEMNVSTLELGDSALYLCTSRHGTGGVGTEAFFGQGTRLTVV.

The V gene is TRBV27, the J gene TRBJ2-5, with D unclear. Germline V gene lookup returns CDR1 MNHEY and CDR2 SMNVEV (reference sequence). V dropped 6 bases and J dropped 2 bases, with 10 bases sitting between them. This CDR3 has 13 amino acids. The CDR3 DNA follows: TGTGCCAGCAGATCCGGGCTTCAAGAGACCCAGTACTTC. Protein product: CASRSGLQETQYF.

V gene TRBV5-1 combines with J gene TRBJ1-6; no firm D call. Trimming shortened V by 4 bases and J by 5 bases, and 22 bases separated the two germline ends. The CDR3 spans 18 residues. Looked up from germline, CDR1 is SGHRS and CDR2 is YFSETQ. CDR3 bases: TGCGCCAGCAGCCCTTACGGCCCAAACAGTCGAGATAATTCACCCCTCCACTTT. Its protein is CASSPYGPNSRDNSPLHF.

At least ten counts were recorded for this clonotype. V usage is TRBV6-1 and J usage is TRBJ1-1; weak D call: TRBD1 (6 bases). V was pared by 7 bases and J by 0 bases, with 27 bases between. The germline CDR1 and CDR2 sequences are MNHNS and SASEGT. CDR3 size: 19 residues. Written as DNA, the CDR3 is TGTGCCAGCACCTACCGCGTTGGGGGGGCCTCAATCATGAACACTGAAGCTTTCTTT. Its protein is CASTYRVGGASIMNTEAFF.

This chain connects TRBV27 to TRBJ1-5; 10 bases agree with TRBD1. Germline V gene sequence: CDR1 MNHEY, CDR2 SMNVEV (reference sequence). Trimming at V came to 7 bases and at J to 6 bases, leaving 6 bases not matched to a gene. CDR3 length: 14 residues. CDR3 sequence (DNA): TGTGCCAGCAAGAGACAGGGGGCTTTTCAGCCCCAGCATTTT. Its protein product is CASKRQGAFQPQHF.

A word on this clonotype: A much bigger clone sits one base away, suggesting this may be a read error. The chain recombines TRBV28 with TRBJ1-1, with D possibly TRBD1 on 5 matching bases. V was pared by 7 bases and J by 5 bases, with 20 bases between. The CDR3 totals 15 residues. CDR1 and CDR2 from the germline V gene are MDHEN and SYDVKM. The CDR3 DNA reads TGTGCCAGCACCGGGGGTGGGGGGATGAGGACTGAAGCTTTCTTT. This codes for CASTGGGGMRTEAFF.

This clonotype was seen a few times. The gene calls are TRBV6-1 and TRBJ2-7, with 9 bases matching TRBD2. This CDR3 contains 15 residues. V was pared by 4 bases and J by 2 bases, with 6 bases of the junction left unmatched. The germline gives CDR1 MNHNS, CDR2 SASEGT. CDR3 in DNA: TGTGCCAGCAGTGTGGGGACTAGCCAAACCTACGAGCAGTACTTC. Protein: CASSVGTSQTYEQYF.

This clonotype was picked up many times. The chain uses TRBV6-1 and TRBJ1-2; 10 nucleotides match TRBD1. V lost 5 bases and J lost 0; bases outside the gene matches: 15. Germline V lookup: CDR1 MNHNS, CDR2 SASEGT. This CDR3 is built from 19 residues. CDR3 protein: CASSIIFRDRGDTNYGYTF. The CDR3 region has the DNA TGTGCCAGCAGTATAATTTTCCGGGACAGGGGTGATACTAACTATGGCTACACCTTC.

This clonotype was counted many times. The V and J genes are TRBV7-2 and TRBJ1-1; D unresolved. V was cut by 2 bases and J by 5 bases, with 9 bases left in between. CDR3 length: 13 residues. CDR1 SGHTA and CDR2 FQGNSA come from the germline V gene. The CDR3 sequence is CASSLKGQTEAFF. The CDR3 DNA follows: TGTGCCAGCAGCTTAAAAGGGCAGACTGAAGCTTTCTTT.